This T cell receptor (beta chain) was recorded in a study of T-cell memory formation after mild COVID-19. CDR1 and CDR2 from the germline V gene are SGHTA and FQGTGA. The CDR3 consists of 15 residues. The V gene lost 5 bases and the J gene lost 5 bases, with 15 bases spanning the gap. This clonotype was counted a few times. TCRdb reprocessed the 5' RACE reads via MiXCR and lists one record per CDR3 protein. The sample carries about 360,000 distinct CDR3 sequences, 13% to 15% recorded once. This TCR derives from a man aged 18-30 years who had mild COVID-19 (a few samples of this study predate the infection). Cell type and time point are not known. Sequenced: PBMCs or a T cell subset sorted from them (not recorded which). This chain connects TRBV7-3 to TRBJ2-2; a possible D gene is TRBD2 (5 bases). CDR3 region: CASSPEAFRTGELFF. DNA of the CDR3: TGTGCCAGCAGCCCGGAGGCATTCAGGACCGGGGAGCTGTTTTTT.